The clone carrying this T cell receptor beta chain showed up just a few times. Its antigen is not identified. The second PCR ran about 6 to 11 cycles with a sample-barcoded 5' primer and J-beta primers. In TCRdb, the 5' RACE reads were re-called with MiXCR into one record per CDR3 protein. Of hundreds of thousands of distinct CDR3 sequences in the sample, around 52% were seen once. This CDR3 contains 13 residues. CDR1 and CDR2 (germline): DFQATT, SNEGSKA (reference sequence). Trimming took 3 bases from V and 3 from J, leaving 9 bases between them. This sample was taken from a study of blood T cells in healthy people across ages. Findings of the study overall: Long-lived and aged donors differed, with more naive CD4+ cells and higher diversity in the long-lived.

This clonotype was sampled from a woman aged 80 or over in good health. The source material was blood. This chain joins TRBV20-1 and TRBJ1-5; D remains ambiguous. CDR3 residues: CSARLDVNQPQHF. CDR3 nucleotides: TGCAGTGCTAGGTTGGACGTCAATCAGCCCCAGCATTTT.